This T cell receptor (beta chain) was sequenced in a study of T-cell reconstitution after alpha-beta-depleted transplantation in children. The germline CDR1 and CDR2 sequences are SGHTA and FQGTGA. The CDR3 consists of 14 residues. Trimming removed 1 base at V and 2 bases at J, with 7 bases between. There are a few counts of this clonotype. Unique molecular identifiers were incorporated during preparation of the TCRbeta library. MiXCR was run by TCRdb on the PCR reads, yielding one entry per CDR3 protein. The sample yields about 610,000 distinct CDR3 sequences, about 10% seen once. This specimen consisted of PBMCs from the stem cell graft donor, obtained from the stem cell graft. This receptor was taken from a human donor who donated a stem cell graft to a child with acute myeloid leukemia. The chain joins TRBV7-3 to TRBJ2-3, with unresolved D. The CDR3 DNA is TGTGCCAGCAGCTTAATGGCGGACACAGATACGCAGTATTTT. Translated, it gives CASSLMADTDTQYF.